This record looks at one TCR beta chain sequence and its context. What it recognizes is unknown. The sample comes from a study of cytomegalovirus exposure and HLA in healthy donors. Study-wide results and caveats: An analysis was carried out later, and it reportedly showed fewer N-insertions in an Asian-associated ancestry cluster than the roughly 670-donor mean. High specificity and sensitivity for cytomegalovirus status were reported for the classifier. Reportedly, TCR beta sequences accurately predicted HLA-A and HLA-B alleles in most subjects. A later analysis linked a missense DCLRE1C variant to TCR beta V- and J-gene trimming.

The V gene's germline CDR1 is SGHDN and CDR2 FVKESK. The CDR3 consists of 15 residues. Both 60 Vbeta primers and 13 Jbeta primers went into the PCR. The protocol was immunoSEQ multiplex PCR, while the TCRdb copy is restricted to in-frame clones and leaves out a portion. In all, the sample yields about 110,000 clones. This clonotype was sampled from a man younger than 45 in good health and CMV-seronegative. The V and J genes are TRBV14 and TRBJ2-5; tentative D call: TRBD1 (5 bases). The end of the DNA fits TRBJ2-7 better, so the J call may be wrong. Sequences were obtained from PBMCs. CDR3 DNA sequence: TGTGCCAGCAGCCAAGGGGCAGGGTCTGGTAACGAGCAGTACTTC. Amino acid sequence: CASSQGAGSGNEQYF.